This entry is about one T cell receptor beta chain. Its specificity is not known. The entry originates in a study of cytomegalovirus exposure and HLA in healthy donors. Nominally healthy donors were sampled, though unrecorded immune exposures were likely. Study-wide points: Looking again later, the authors saw that most CMV-associated TCR beta chains seemed HLA-restricted. In a later analysis, TCR beta V- and J-gene trimming showed a link to a missense DCLRE1C variant.

CDR3 length: 14 amino acids. The J segment lost 6 bases and the V segment lost 5 bases, leaving 2 bases of the junction unmatched. Looked up from germline, CDR1 is SGHVS and CDR2 is FQNEAQ. The PCR contained 60 Vbeta and 13 Jbeta primers. Libraries were prepared by immunoSEQ multiplex PCR; TCRdb keeps only in-frame clonotypes and omits some of them. The sample holds some 82,000 clones, 84% seen once. This TCR was sampled from a woman in her forties or fifties in good health and CMV-seronegative. Source material: PBMCs. This chain links TRBV7-8 with TRBJ2-7; 15 nucleotides agree with TRBD2. DNA of the CDR3: TGTGCCAGCAGCCTGGGACTAGCGGGAGGCGAGCAGTACTTC. The encoded protein is CASSLGLAGGEQYF. Full variable domain (missing parts from reference TRBV7-8 and TRBJ2-7): GAGVSQSPRYKVAKRGQDVALRCDPISGHVSLFWYQQALGQGPEFLTYFQNEAQLDKSGLPSDRFFAERPEGSVSTLKIQRTQQEDSAVYLCASSLGLAGGEQYFGPGTRLTVT.